This entry lists 19 T cell receptor beta chains sequenced from one sample in a study of vaccination and CD4 T cells after COVID-19. The Oncomine TCR Beta short-read assay was applied to DNA of cultured CD4+ T cells. TCRdb processed the PCR reads anew with MiXCR; each CDR3 protein has one entry. The data show fewer than 15,000 distinct CDR3 sequences, 41% seen once. As to treatment: roughly 11-day PBMC culture with coronavirus spike peptide pools or control peptides (ViraFEST assay). These receptors' targets are unknown. The sample here was CD4+ T cells from blood, cultured in vitro, taken after SARS-CoV-2 vaccination. These receptors were collected from a human donor who had recovered from COVID-19.

Here the CDR3 reads CASSIGPLNTEAFF. As DNA, the CDR3 is TGTGCCAGTAGTATAGGCCCCTTGAACACTGAAGCTTTCTTT. The chain combines TRBV19 with TRBJ1-1; D unclear. This CDR3 has 14 residues. Germline CDR1 LNHDA, CDR2 SQIVND (reference sequence). The V end was cut by 1 base, the J end by 0 bases, with 6 bases between.

This clonotype was seen a handful of times. The chain joins TRBV20-1 to TRBJ1-1; 7 nucleotides match TRBD1. CDR3 length equals 12 residues. Trimming cost V 5 bases and J 4 bases; bases outside gene matches: 4. Looked up from germline, CDR1 is DFQATT and CDR2 is SNEGSKA (reference sequence). CDR3 DNA sequence: TGCAGTGCTGACAGGGAAAGCACTGAAGCTTTCTTT. Amino acid sequence: CSADRESTEAFF.

This clonotype appeared a few times. V is TRBV19 and J is TRBJ2-5; a weak D match, TRBD1 (7 bases). The CDR3 has 16 amino acids. V lost 1 base to trimming and J lost 1 base, with 13 bases between them. From germline, CDR1 is LNHDA and CDR2 SQIVND (reference sequence). The CDR3 nucleotides are TGTGCCAGTAGTATAGTGGCGGGACAGTTCCAAGAGACCCAGTACTTC. Translated: CASSIVAGQFQETQYF.

The rearrangement joins TRBV25-1 to TRBJ2-7, with D maybe TRBD1 (5 bases). V lost 2 bases to trimming and J lost 5 bases, with 10 bases between them. Germline CDR1 MGHDK, CDR2 SYGVNS. The CDR3 loop spans 13 amino acids. The CDR3 region has the DNA TGTGCCAGCAGTGAACAGGGTCTCGACGAGCAGTACTTC. Translating it yields CASSEQGLDEQYF.

The chain links TRBV7-2 to TRBJ2-3; D is unclear. Trimming shortened V by 9 bases and J by 0 bases, and 10 bases separated the two germline ends. CDR3 length: 13 residues. CDR1 SGHTA and CDR2 FQGNSA come from the germline V gene. CDR3 sequence (DNA): TGTGCCAGTTTAATTCCTAGCACAGATACGCAGTATTTT. This translates into CASLIPSTDTQYF.

The chain joins TRBV7-9 to TRBJ1-2, with unresolved D. CDR3 length equals 11 residues. Germline V gives CDR1 SEHNR, CDR2 FQNEAQ (reference sequence). Trimming removed 4 bases from V and 10 bases from J, with 10 bases in between. This CDR3 reads CASSSARAYTF. CDR3 sequence (DNA): TGTGCCAGCAGCTCAGCGAGGGCCTACACCTTC.

This rearrangement joins TRBV20-1 to TRBJ2-5; a weak D match, TRBD1 (5 bases). V was cut by 0 bases and J by 4 bases, with 6 bases left in between. Germline V gene sequence: CDR1 DFQATT, CDR2 SNEGSKA (reference sequence). This CDR3 spans 12 amino acids. The DNA of the CDR3 is TGCAGTGCTAGAGAAGGGGTAGAGACCCAGTACTTC. Amino acids: CSAREGVETQYF.

V and J are TRBV7-9 and TRBJ2-3; D remains ambiguous. The CDR3 spans 15 residues. The germline V gene has CDR1 SEHNR and CDR2 FQNEAQ (reference sequence). V was trimmed by 2 bases and J by 0 bases, leaving 9 bases between them. This CDR3 is CASSLRQASTDTQYF. The CDR3 bases are TGTGCCAGCAGCTTAAGGCAGGCAAGCACAGATACGCAGTATTTT.

V and J are TRBV2 and TRBJ1-5; perhaps TRBD1 as D (5 bases). In germline, CDR1 is SNHLY, CDR2 FYNNEI. V was clipped by 6 bases and J by 10 bases, with 13 bases between them. The CDR3 has 12 residues. CDR3 amino acids: CASRGYRDPQHF. The DNA for the CDR3 is TGTGCCAGCAGAGGTTACCGGGACCCCCAGCATTTT.

The chain has TRBV24-1 and TRBJ2-1; D could derive from TRBD1 or TRBD2 (5 bases each). The V gene's germline CDR1 is KGHDR and CDR2 SFDVKD. The CDR3 contains 16 residues. V lost 4 bases to trimming and J lost 1 base, with 13 bases between them. The CDR3 region is CATSERGVVSYNEQFF. CDR3 nucleotides: TGTGCCACCAGTGAACGAGGGGTTGTATCCTACAATGAGCAGTTCTTC.

This clonotype appeared a few times. V usage is TRBV27 and J usage is TRBJ1-5; TRBD1 agrees at 11 bases. This CDR3 spans 14 amino acids. Germline V gene lookup returns CDR1 MNHEY and CDR2 SMNVEV (reference sequence). J lost 6 bases, V lost 5 bases, and 3 bases had no gene match. The CDR3 DNA reads as TGTGCCAGCAGTGGACAGGGGGCAGGTCAGCCCCAGCATTTT. Translating gives CASSGQGAGQPQHF.

V usage is TRBV12-3 or TRBV12-4 and J usage is TRBJ2-1; 12 bases map to TRBD2. The CDR3 is made up of 15 amino acids. V was clipped by 6 bases and J by 6 bases; unmatched bases: 6. The chain's CDR3 is CASSPLAGGFNEQFF. DNA for the CDR3: TGTGCCAGCAGCCCGCTAGCGGGGGGGTTCAATGAGCAGTTCTTC.

This clonotype was detected only a few times. The chain recombines TRBV27 with TRBJ1-5; no reliable D call. The CDR3 is 13 amino acids. Germline V gene sequence: CDR1 MNHEY, CDR2 SMNVEV (reference sequence). V lost 2 bases, J lost 6 bases, and 8 bases lay in between. The CDR3 reads CASSLVLGQPQHF. CDR3 nucleotides: TGTGCCAGCAGTTTAGTTTTGGGTCAGCCCCAGCATTTT.

The chain joins TRBV5-6 to TRBJ2-7; D gene uncertain. The V end was cut by 2 bases, the J end by 2 bases, with 20 bases between. From germline, CDR1 is SGHDT and CDR2 YYEEEE. The CDR3 has 17 amino acids. The CDR3: CASSFYSAIPTAYEQYF. Written as DNA, the CDR3 is TGTGCCAGCAGCTTCTACAGCGCCATACCTACAGCCTACGAGCAGTACTTC.

The chain is built from TRBV25-1 and TRBJ1-3, with 7 bases aligning to TRBD1. The CDR3 covers 15 residues. CDR1 MGHDK and CDR2 SYGVNS come from the germline V gene. After removal of 1 base from V and 2 bases from J, the junction contained 2 bases not matched to a gene. The CDR3 DNA sequence: TGTGCCAGCAGTGAATTGGGGACAGCTGGAAACACCATATATTTT. As protein: CASSELGTAGNTIYF. Together with reference TRBV25-1 and TRBJ1-3, the CDR3 gives the full variable domain: EADIYQTPRYLVIGTGKKITLECSQTMGHDKMYWYQQDPGMELHLIHYSYGVNSTEKGDLSSESTVSRIRTEHFPLTLESARPSHTSQYLCASSELGTAGNTIYFGEGSWLTVV.

This sequence joins TRBV6-2 or TRBV6-3 and TRBJ1-1; unclear D gene. V was pared by 6 bases and J by 4 bases, with 21 bases between. CDR1 and CDR2 (germline): MNHEY, SVGEGT. CDR3 length: 16 amino acids. The CDR3 loop reads CASSRDGLGSGTEAFF. In DNA, the CDR3 is TGTGCCAGCAGCCGAGATGGGTTGGGGTCGGGCACTGAAGCTTTCTTT.

V gene TRBV27 combines with J gene TRBJ1-6, with D perhaps matching TRBD1 (5 bases). Germline lookup yields CDR1 MNHEY and CDR2 SMNVEV (reference sequence). V was pared by 3 bases and J by 6 bases, with 12 bases between. The CDR3 is made up of 15 amino acids. The CDR3 sequence: CASSFRGDGNSPLHF. CDR3 DNA: TGTGCCAGCAGTTTTCGGGGGGACGGTAATTCACCCCTCCACTTT.

This clonotype was counted only a few times. This sequence joins TRBV27 and TRBJ2-3; possibly TRBD2 for D (5 bases). V was pared by 2 bases and J by 2 bases, with 17 bases between. Germline assignment: CDR1 MNHEY and CDR2 SMNVEV (reference sequence). This CDR3 spans 17 amino acids. CDR3 loop: CASSLTGSERITDTQYF. Written as DNA, the CDR3 is TGTGCCAGCAGTTTAACCGGATCAGAGCGGATCACAGATACGCAGTATTTT.

The J gene is TRBJ2-7, the V gene TRBV11-2; 9 nucleotides line up with TRBD2. The germline V gene has CDR1 SGHAT and CDR2 FQNNGV. The J segment lost 2 bases and the V segment lost 3 bases, leaving 2 bases of the junction unmatched. The CDR3 is 14 amino acids. DNA for the CDR3: TGTGCCAGCAGCTTTGCTAGCGGGACCTACGAGCAGTACTTC. It encodes CASSFASGTYEQYF.